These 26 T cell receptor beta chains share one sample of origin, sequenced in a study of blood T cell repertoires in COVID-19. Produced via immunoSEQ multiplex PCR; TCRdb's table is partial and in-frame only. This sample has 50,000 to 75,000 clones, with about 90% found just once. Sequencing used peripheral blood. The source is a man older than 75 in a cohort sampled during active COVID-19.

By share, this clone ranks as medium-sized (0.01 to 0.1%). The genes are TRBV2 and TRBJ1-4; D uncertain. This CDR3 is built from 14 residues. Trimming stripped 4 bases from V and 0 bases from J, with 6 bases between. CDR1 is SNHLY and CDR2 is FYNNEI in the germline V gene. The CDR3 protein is CASSGQSTNEKLFF. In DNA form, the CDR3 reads TGTGCCAGCAGTGGACAATCAACTAATGAAAAACTGTTTTTT.

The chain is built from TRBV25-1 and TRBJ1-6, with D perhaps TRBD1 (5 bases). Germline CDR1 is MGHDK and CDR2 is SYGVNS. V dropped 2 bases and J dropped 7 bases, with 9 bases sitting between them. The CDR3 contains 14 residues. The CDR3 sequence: CASSEGTRNSPLHF. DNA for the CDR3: TGTGCCAGCAGTGAAGGGACTAGGAATTCACCCCTCCACTTT. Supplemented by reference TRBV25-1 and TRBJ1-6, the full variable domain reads EADIYQTPRYLVIGTGKKITLECSQTMGHDKMYWYQQDPGMELHLIHYSYGVNSTEKGDLSSESTVSRIRTEHFPLTLESARPSHTSQYLCASSEGTRNSPLHFGNGTRLTVT.

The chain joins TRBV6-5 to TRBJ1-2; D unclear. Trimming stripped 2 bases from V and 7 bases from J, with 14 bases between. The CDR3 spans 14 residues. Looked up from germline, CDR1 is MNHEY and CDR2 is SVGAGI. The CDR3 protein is CASSYGPGEVGYTF. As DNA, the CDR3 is TGTGCCAGCAGTTACGGCCCTGGGGAGGTTGGCTACACCTTC.

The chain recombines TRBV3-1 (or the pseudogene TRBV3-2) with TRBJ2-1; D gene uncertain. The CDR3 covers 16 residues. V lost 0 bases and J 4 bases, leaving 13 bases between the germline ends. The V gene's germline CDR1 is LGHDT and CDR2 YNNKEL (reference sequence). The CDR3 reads CASSQERTYLYNEQFF. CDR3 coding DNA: TGTGCCAGCAGCCAAGAACGCACTTACCTTTACAATGAGCAGTTCTTC.

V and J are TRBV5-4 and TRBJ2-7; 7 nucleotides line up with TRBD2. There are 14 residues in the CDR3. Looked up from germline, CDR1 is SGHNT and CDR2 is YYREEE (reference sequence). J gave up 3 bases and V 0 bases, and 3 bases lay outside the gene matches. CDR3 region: CASSLAGGFYEQYF. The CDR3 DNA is TGTGCCAGCAGCTTGGCGGGAGGCTTCTACGAGCAGTACTTC.

For the CDR3, the DNA is TGTGCCAGTAGTATACCTGGGAGGGGCCTCGCAGATACGCAGTATTTT. Translating gives CASSIPGRGLADTQYF. The chain has TRBV19 and TRBJ2-3; 7 nucleotides line up with TRBD2. CDR1 and CDR2 from the germline V gene are LNHDA and SQIVND (reference sequence). With 2 bases clipped from V and 4 bases from J, the junction kept 9 bases outside the gene matches. The CDR3 spans 16 residues.

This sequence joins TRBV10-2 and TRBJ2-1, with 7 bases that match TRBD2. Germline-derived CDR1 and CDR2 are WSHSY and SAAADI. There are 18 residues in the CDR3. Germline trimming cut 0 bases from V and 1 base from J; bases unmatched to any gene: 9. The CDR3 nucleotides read TGCGCCAGCAGTGAGTCAGAGCCGAGGGGAGGGTCCTACAATGAGCAGTTCTTC. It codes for CASSESEPRGGSYNEQFF.

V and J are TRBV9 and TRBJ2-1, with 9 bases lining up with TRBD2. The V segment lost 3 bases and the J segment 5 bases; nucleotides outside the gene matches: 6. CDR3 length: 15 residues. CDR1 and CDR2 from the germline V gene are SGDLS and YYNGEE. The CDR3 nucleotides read TGTGCCAGCAGCGAGCGCGGGGGGGCCAACAATGAGCAGTTCTTC. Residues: CASSERGGANNEQFF.

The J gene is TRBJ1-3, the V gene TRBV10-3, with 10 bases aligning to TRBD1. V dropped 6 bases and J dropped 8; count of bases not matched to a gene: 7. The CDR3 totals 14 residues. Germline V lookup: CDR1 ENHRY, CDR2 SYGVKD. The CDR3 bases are TGTGCCATCAGCCCCGGGACAGGGGTAGACACCATATATTTT. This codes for CAISPGTGVDTIYF.

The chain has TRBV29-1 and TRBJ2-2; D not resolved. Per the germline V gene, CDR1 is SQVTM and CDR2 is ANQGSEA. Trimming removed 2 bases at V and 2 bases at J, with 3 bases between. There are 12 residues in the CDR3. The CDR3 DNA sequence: TGCAGCGTTGAACCTAACACCGGGGAGCTGTTTTTT. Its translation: CSVEPNTGELFF.

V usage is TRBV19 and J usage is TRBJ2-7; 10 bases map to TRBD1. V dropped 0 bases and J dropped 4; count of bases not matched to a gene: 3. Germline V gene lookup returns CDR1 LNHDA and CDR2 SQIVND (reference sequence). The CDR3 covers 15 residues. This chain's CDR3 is CASSIDQGQGYEQYF. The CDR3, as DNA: TGTGCCAGTAGTATAGATCAGGGACAGGGGTACGAGCAGTACTTC.

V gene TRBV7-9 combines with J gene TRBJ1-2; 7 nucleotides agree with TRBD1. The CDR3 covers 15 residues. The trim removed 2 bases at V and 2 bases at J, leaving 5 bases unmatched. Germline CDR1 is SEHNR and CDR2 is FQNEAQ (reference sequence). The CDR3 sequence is CASSLWTGDNYGYTF. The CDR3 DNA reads TGTGCCAGCAGCTTATGGACAGGCGACAACTATGGCTACACCTTC.

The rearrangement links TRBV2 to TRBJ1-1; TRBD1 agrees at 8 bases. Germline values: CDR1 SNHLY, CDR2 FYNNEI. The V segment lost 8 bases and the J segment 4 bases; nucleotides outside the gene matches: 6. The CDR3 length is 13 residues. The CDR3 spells CASGRGPSTEAFF. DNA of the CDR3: TGTGCCAGCGGCAGGGGGCCCAGCACTGAAGCTTTCTTT.

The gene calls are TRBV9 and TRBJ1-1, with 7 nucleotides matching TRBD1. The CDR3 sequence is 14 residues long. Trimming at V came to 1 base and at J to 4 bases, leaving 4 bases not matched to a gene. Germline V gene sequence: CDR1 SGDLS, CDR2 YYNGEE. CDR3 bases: TGTGCCAGCAGCGTAAACAGGGGTGGCACTGAAGCTTTCTTT. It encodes CASSVNRGGTEAFF.

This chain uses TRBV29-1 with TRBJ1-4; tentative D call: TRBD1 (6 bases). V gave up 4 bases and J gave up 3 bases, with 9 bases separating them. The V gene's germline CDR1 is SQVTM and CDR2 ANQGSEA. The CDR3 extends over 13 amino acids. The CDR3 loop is CSVVQGPNEKLFF. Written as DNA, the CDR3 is TGCAGCGTTGTGCAGGGGCCTAATGAAAAACTGTTTTTT.

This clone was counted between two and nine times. CDR3 residues: CASSLSVNEQFF. DNA for the CDR3: TGTGCCAGCAGCTTAAGCGTGAATGAGCAGTTCTTC. This chain links TRBV7-9 with TRBJ2-1; D is uncertain. This CDR3 is built from 12 residues. Trimming pared 2 bases from V and 7 bases from J, leaving 6 bases between. Germline V lookup: CDR1 SEHNR, CDR2 FQNEAQ (reference sequence).

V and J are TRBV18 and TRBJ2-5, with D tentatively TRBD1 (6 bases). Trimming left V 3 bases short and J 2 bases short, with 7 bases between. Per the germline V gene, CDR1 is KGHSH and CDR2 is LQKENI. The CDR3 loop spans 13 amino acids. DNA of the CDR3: TGTGCCAGCTCACCTACAGGGCAAGAGACCCAGTACTTC. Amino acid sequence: CASSPTGQETQYF.

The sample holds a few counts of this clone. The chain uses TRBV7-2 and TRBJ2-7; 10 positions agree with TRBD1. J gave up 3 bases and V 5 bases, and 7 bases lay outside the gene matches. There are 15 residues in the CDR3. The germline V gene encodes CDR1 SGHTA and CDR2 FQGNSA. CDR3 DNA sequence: TGTGCCAGCAGCCCCTGGACAGGGGGATACTACGAGCAGTACTTC. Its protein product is CASSPWTGGYYEQYF.

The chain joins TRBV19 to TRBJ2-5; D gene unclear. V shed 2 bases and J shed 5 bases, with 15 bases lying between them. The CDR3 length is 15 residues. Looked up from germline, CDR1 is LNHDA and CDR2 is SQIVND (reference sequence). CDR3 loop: CASSISNRVRETQYF. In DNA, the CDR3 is TGTGCCAGTAGTATAAGTAACCGGGTCCGGGAGACCCAGTACTTC.

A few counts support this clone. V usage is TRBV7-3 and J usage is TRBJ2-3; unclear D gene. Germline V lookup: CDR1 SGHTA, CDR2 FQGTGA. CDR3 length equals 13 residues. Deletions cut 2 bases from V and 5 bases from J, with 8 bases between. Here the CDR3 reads CASSLGAGDTQYF. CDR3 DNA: TGTGCCAGCAGCTTAGGTGCAGGAGATACGCAGTATTTT.

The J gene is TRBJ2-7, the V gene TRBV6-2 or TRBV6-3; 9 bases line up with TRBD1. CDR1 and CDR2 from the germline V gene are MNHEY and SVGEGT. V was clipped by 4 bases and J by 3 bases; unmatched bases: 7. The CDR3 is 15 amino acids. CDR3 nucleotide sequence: TGTGCCAGCAGTTCCACGACAGGGGGTCACTACGAGCAGTACTTC. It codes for CASSSTTGGHYEQYF.

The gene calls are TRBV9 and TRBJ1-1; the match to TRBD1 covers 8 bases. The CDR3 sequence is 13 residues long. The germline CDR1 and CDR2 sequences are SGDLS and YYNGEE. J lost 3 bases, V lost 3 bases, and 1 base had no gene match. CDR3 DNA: TGTGCCAGCAGCGCGGGACAGGACACTGAAGCTTTCTTT. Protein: CASSAGQDTEAFF. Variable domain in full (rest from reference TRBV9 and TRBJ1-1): DSGVTQTPKHLITATGQRVTLRCSPRSGDLSVYWYQQSLDQGLQFLIQYYNGEERAKGNILERFSAQQFPDLHSELNLSSLELGDSALYFCASSAGQDTEAFFGQGTRLTVV.

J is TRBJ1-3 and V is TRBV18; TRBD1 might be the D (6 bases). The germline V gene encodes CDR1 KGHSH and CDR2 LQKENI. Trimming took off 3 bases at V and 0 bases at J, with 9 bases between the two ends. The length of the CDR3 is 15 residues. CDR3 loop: CASSPSDSSGNTIYF. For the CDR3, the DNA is TGTGCCAGCTCACCTTCGGACAGCTCTGGAAACACCATATATTTT.

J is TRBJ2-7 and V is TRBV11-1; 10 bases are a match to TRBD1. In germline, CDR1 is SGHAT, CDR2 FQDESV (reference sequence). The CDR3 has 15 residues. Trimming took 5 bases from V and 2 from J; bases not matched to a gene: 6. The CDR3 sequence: CASSDRQGATYEQYF. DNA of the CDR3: TGTGCCAGCAGCGATAGACAGGGGGCGACCTACGAGCAGTACTTC. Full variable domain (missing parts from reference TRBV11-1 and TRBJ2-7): EAEVAQSPRYKITEKSQAVAFWCDPISGHATLYWYRQILGQGPELLVQFQDESVVDDSQLPKDRFSAERLKGVDSTLKIQPAELGDSAMYLCASSDRQGATYEQYFGPGTRLTVT.

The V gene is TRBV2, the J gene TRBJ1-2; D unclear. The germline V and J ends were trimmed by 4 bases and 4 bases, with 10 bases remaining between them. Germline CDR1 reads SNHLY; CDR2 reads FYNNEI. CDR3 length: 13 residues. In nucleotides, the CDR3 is TGTGCCAGCAGTGCCCGTGGACTCTATGGCTACACCTTC. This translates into CASSARGLYGYTF.

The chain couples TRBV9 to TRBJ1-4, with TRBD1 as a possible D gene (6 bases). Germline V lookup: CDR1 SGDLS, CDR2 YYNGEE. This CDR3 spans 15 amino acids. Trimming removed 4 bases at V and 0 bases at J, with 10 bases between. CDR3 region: CASSPGVTTNEKLFF. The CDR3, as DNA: TGTGCCAGCAGCCCAGGGGTTACAACTAATGAAAAACTGTTTTTT.